What follows describes a single T cell receptor beta chain. Its antigen is not identified. This record comes from a study of OX40 agonist ivuxolimab in advanced cancers. The study, taken as a whole, reports: Certain nonresponders additionally had low normalized T-cell clonal expansion. Compared with CD4+, CD8+ T cells on average had more expanded clones. At doses 0.1 to 3.0 mg/kg, CD4+ and CD8+ clones expanded.

Produced via immunoSEQ multiplex PCR; TCRdb's table is partial and in-frame only. Among about 72,000 clones listed, 88% were seen once. CDR1 and CDR2 from the germline V gene are SGHVS and FNYEAQ. CDR3 size: 17 residues. Trimming left V 1 base short and J 3 bases short, with 16 bases between. The source of this sequence is an adult with an advanced solid tumor such as melanoma, head and neck, liver or kidney cancer. The V gene is TRBV7-6, the J gene TRBJ1-3; D unclear. The sample was CD4+ or CD8+ T cells sorted from blood, taken in a trial of the OX40 agonist ivuxolimab. DNA for the CDR3: TGTGCCAGCAGCTTAGAGGGCCAGTCCTCCGGTGGAAACACCATATATTTT. This translates into CASSLEGQSSGGNTIYF.